This T cell receptor (beta chain) appears in the sequencing data of a study of cytomegalovirus exposure and HLA in healthy donors. Findings and limits, study-wide: Available immune exposure information covered CMV serostatus only. Later analysis revealed greater clonal expansion in HLA-associated TCR beta chains than in equally common others. A later analysis found common viral pathogens apparently linked to several of the most significant clusters.

The PCR contained 60 Vbeta and 13 Jbeta primers. Profiled with immunoSEQ multiplex PCR; TCRdb holds only in-frame clones, not every one. The sample records under 150,000 clones, under 10% being singletons. In this sample, this clone turned up a few times. Its target is not known. Each donor was healthy, and each was a bone marrow donor. CDR1 is SGDLS, CDR2 YYNGEE, per germline. The length of the CDR3 is 12 residues. V was clipped by 0 bases and J by 9 bases, with 8 bases between them. The chain links TRBV9 to TRBJ2-3, with a possible D match to TRBD2 (6 bases). Sequencing was carried out using PBMCs. This clonotype was sampled from a woman in her thirties or forties in good health and CMV-seropositive. The CDR3 loop is CASSVAGDTQYF. The CDR3 DNA is TGTGCCAGCAGCGTAGCGGGGGACACGCAGTATTTT.